Listed below are T cell receptor beta chains from one sample, sequenced in a study of blood T cell repertoires in COVID-19. Assay: immunoSEQ multiplex PCR; the TCRdb copy retains only in-frame clones and omits some. In the table there are about 64,000 clones, about nine tenths of which are singletons. Material: peripheral blood. All receptors come from a human donor in a cohort sampled during active COVID-19. Each CDR3 is given with its conserved first and last residue. D genes are given only for firm matches.

TRBJ2-5 TRBV18 NA TGTGCCAGCTCACCAACGATCCGGGGGAAAAGAGGAGAGACCCAGTACTTC CASSPTIRGKRGETQYF
TRBJ2-3 TRBV5-1 NA TGCGCCAGCAGTGCGAGCGGGAGCACAGATACGCAGTATTTT CASSASGSTDTQYF
TRBJ2-7 TRBV7-2 TRBD1 TGTGCCAGCAGCTTGGTATCCGGGACAGGGGCTGGGGAGCAGTACTTC CASSLVSGTGAGEQYF
TRBJ2-2 TRBV27 NA TGTGCCAGCAGTTACCCGACCCGGGAGAACACCGGGGAGCTGTTTTTT CASSYPTRENTGELFF
TRBJ2-7 TRBV6-5 TRBD2 TGTGCCAGCAGGGGGACTAGCGTCCATTCCTACGAGCAGTACTTC CASRGTSVHSYEQYF
TRBJ2-7 TRBV5-1 TRBD1 TGCGCCAGCAGCTTCCAACAGGGGGCATGGGAGCAGTACTTC CASSFQQGAWEQYF
TRBJ2-3 TRBV28 NA TGTGCCGGCAGACGGAGAACTAGCACAGATACGCAGTATTTT CAGRRRTSTDTQYF
TRBJ2-1 TRBV28 TRBD2 TGTGCCAGCAGGCCTTCCGATGGAGCGGGGGAGAATGAGCAGTTCTTC CASRPSDGAGENEQFF
TRBJ2-5 TRBV27 TRBD1 TGTGCCAGCAGCCGGACAGGTCGGGAGACCCAGTACTTC CASSRTGRETQYF
TRBJ2-3 TRBV19 NA TGTGCCAGTAGGCAGTTCCAGGGTTCCACAGATACGCAGTATTTT CASRQFQGSTDTQYF
TRBJ2-7 TRBV6-1 NA TGTGCCAGCAGTGAAGCTGAAGCGGCCCGCTACGAGCAGTACTTC CASSEAEAARYEQYF
TRBJ2-7 TRBV19 NA TGTGCCAGTAGTACCCAACACCCCCCCACCTACGAGCAGTACTTC CASSTQHPPTYEQYF